A single sample gave rise to the 20 T cell receptor beta chains below, sequenced in a study of blood T cell repertoires in COVID-19. The method was immunoSEQ multiplex PCR; TCRdb's version includes in-frame clones alone and lacks a portion of them. The sample lists fewer than 120,000 clones, 76% occurring once. Sequenced material: peripheral blood. All receptors come from a woman older than 75 with acute or convalescent COVID-19.

This chain links TRBV11-2 with TRBJ1-1; D is ambiguous. Trimming stripped 4 bases from V and 4 bases from J, with 10 bases between. Germline-derived CDR1 and CDR2 are SGHAT and FQNNGV. This CDR3 has 13 residues. CDR3 DNA sequence: TGTGCCAGCAGCTCCCTCCTGGCCACTGAAGCTTTCTTT. It specifies CASSSLLATEAFF. Full variable domain (missing parts from reference TRBV11-2 and TRBJ1-1): EAGVAQSPRYKIIEKRQSVAFWCNPISGHATLYWYQQILGQGPKLLIQFQNNGVVDDSQLPKDRFSAERLKGVDSTLKIQPAKLEDSAVYLCASSSLLATEAFFGQGTRLTVV.

The chain is built from TRBV10-3 and TRBJ2-7; D might be TRBD1 (6 bases). Trimming shortened V by 2 bases and J by 0 bases, and 17 bases separated the two germline ends. The CDR3 runs 17 residues. Looked up from germline, CDR1 is ENHRY and CDR2 is SYGVKD. The chain's CDR3 is CAISENRANRNSYEQYF. The CDR3 DNA sequence: TGTGCCATCAGTGAGAACAGGGCTAATCGTAACTCCTACGAGCAGTACTTC.

This clone turned up a few times. V usage is TRBV5-4 and J usage is TRBJ1-1, with D unresolved. Per germline, CDR1 SGHNT and CDR2 YYREEE (reference sequence). This CDR3 is built from 13 residues. Trimming removed 2 bases at V and 0 bases at J, with 5 bases between. This CDR3 is CASSFELNTEAFF. The CDR3, as DNA: TGTGCCAGCAGCTTTGAGTTGAACACTGAAGCTTTCTTT.

The chain links TRBV5-1 to TRBJ1-3; D gene unclear. CDR1 SGHRS and CDR2 YFSETQ come from the germline V gene. V was shortened by 4 bases and J by 2 bases, with 10 bases between the two germline ends. This CDR3 comprises 14 residues. The CDR3 sequence: CASSPNTAGNTIYF. The CDR3 DNA reads TGCGCCAGCAGCCCCAATACTGCTGGAAACACCATATATTTT.

This chain uses TRBV5-1 with TRBJ1-1, with TRBD1 as a possible D gene (6 bases). Germline values: CDR1 SGHRS, CDR2 YFSETQ. The V end was cut by 9 bases, the J end by 10 bases, with 22 bases between. The CDR3 covers 13 residues. This chain's CDR3 is CATGTSSISGAFF. The CDR3 DNA sequence: TGCGCCACCGGGACATCCAGCATATCGGGAGCTTTCTTT.

This clone was seen once. CDR3 in DNA: TGTGCCAGCAGTTATCCGGGAGGACTAGCGGGAGTAAAGGGCGATGAGCAGTTCTTC. It codes for CASSYPGGLAGVKGDEQFF. The chain uses TRBV6-2 or TRBV6-3 and TRBJ2-1, with 13 bases fitting TRBD2. The V and J ends lost 3 bases and 8 bases, in that order; junction bases with no gene match: 16. Germline values: CDR1 MNHEY, CDR2 SVGEGT. This CDR3 has 19 amino acids.

The genes are TRBV18 and TRBJ1-2; a weak D match, TRBD1 (5 bases). Germline V CDR1 and CDR2: KGHSH, LQKENI. Trimming left V 6 bases short and J 0 bases short, with 17 bases between. The CDR3 is 16 amino acids. The CDR3 sequence: CASSPGQVPPNYGYTF. The DNA for the CDR3 is TGTGCCAGCTCCCCAGGGCAGGTACCACCTAACTATGGCTACACCTTC.

This chain connects TRBV10-3 to TRBJ2-2; 8 bases fit TRBD2. CDR1 and CDR2 from the germline V gene are ENHRY and SYGVKD. The CDR3 consists of 15 residues. V dropped 4 bases and J dropped 4; count of bases not matched to a gene: 5. In DNA, the CDR3 is TGTGCCATCAGTGGATTAGCGGGAAGCACCGGGGAGCTGTTTTTT. Its protein is CAISGLAGSTGELFF.

This chain connects TRBV11-2 to TRBJ2-1; 12 bases are a match to TRBD2. Losses at the gene ends were 5 bases for V and 1 base for J; bases not matched to a gene: 6. From germline, CDR1 is SGHAT and CDR2 FQNNGV. This CDR3 region has 17 residues. The CDR3 is CASSRTLAGGSYNEQFF. Here the CDR3 DNA reads TGTGCCAGCAGCCGAACGCTAGCGGGGGGGTCCTACAATGAGCAGTTCTTC.

The chain carries TRBV5-1 and TRBJ2-7; 8 bases agree with TRBD1. This CDR3 spans 15 amino acids. Germline CDR1 SGHRS, CDR2 YFSETQ. V was clipped by 0 bases and J by 3 bases; unmatched bases: 5. CDR3 nucleotide sequence: TGCGCCAGCAGCTTGGTATTCGGGACAGGCTACGAGCAGTACTTC. Translation: CASSLVFGTGYEQYF.

The V call is TRBV19, the J call TRBJ2-2; 9 nucleotides align to TRBD1. CDR1 and CDR2 (germline): LNHDA, SQIVND (reference sequence). This CDR3 has 16 amino acids. Trimming at V came to 5 bases and at J to 5 bases, leaving 9 bases not matched to a gene. CDR3 sequence: CASSVHRGLGTGELFF. In nucleotides, the CDR3 is TGTGCCAGTAGTGTACACAGGGGGCTGGGGACCGGGGAGCTGTTTTTT.

This clone showed up just once. The V and J genes are TRBV4-2 and TRBJ2-5, with TRBD2 identical over 7 bases. Unmatched junction bases numbered 0, after V lost 2 bases and J lost 3 bases. Germline CDR1 reads LGHNA; CDR2 reads YNFKEQ. The CDR3 has 13 residues. CDR3 in DNA: TGTGCCAGCAGCCAAACTAGCGAAGAGACCCAGTACTTC. This gives the protein CASSQTSEETQYF.

The chain joins TRBV3-1 (or the pseudogene TRBV3-2) to TRBJ2-1, with 11 bases that match TRBD2. V was clipped by 1 base and J by 2 bases; unmatched bases: 1. Germline V gene sequence: CDR1 LGHDT, CDR2 YNNKEL (reference sequence). CDR3 length equals 16 residues. CDR3 nucleotides: TGTGCCAGCAGCCAAGGACTAGCGGGGACCTACAATGAGCAGTTCTTC. As protein: CASSQGLAGTYNEQFF.

In its sample, this clone was seen a few times. The chain combines TRBV15 with TRBJ1-2; TRBD1 agrees at 9 bases. CDR1 is LNHNV and CDR2 is YYDKDF in the germline V gene (reference sequence). V dropped 0 bases and J dropped 6; count of bases not matched to a gene: 8. The CDR3 runs to 16 residues. In nucleotides, the CDR3 is TGTGCCACCAGCAGAGACCTGGGAGGGACAGGGAATGGCTACACCTTC. This encodes CATSRDLGGTGNGYTF.

The chain couples TRBV4-1 to TRBJ1-5; D perhaps matches TRBD1 (5 bases). The germline gives CDR1 MGHRA, CDR2 YSYEKL. This CDR3 region has 15 residues. V gave up 0 bases and J gave up 7 bases, with 13 bases separating them. The CDR3: CASSQEWGSRQPQHF. Here the CDR3 DNA reads TGCGCCAGCAGCCAAGAATGGGGCTCGAGGCAGCCCCAGCATTTT.

The chain carries TRBV6-2 or TRBV6-3 and TRBJ2-3; weak D call: TRBD2 (6 bases). Germline lookup yields CDR1 MNHEY and CDR2 SVGEGT. The length of the CDR3 is 14 residues. Trimming pared 4 bases from V and 2 bases from J, leaving 10 bases between. The CDR3 spells CASSSASVTDTQYF. The DNA for the CDR3 is TGTGCCAGCAGTTCGGCTAGCGTCACAGATACGCAGTATTTT.

The chain joins TRBV6-2 or TRBV6-3 to TRBJ1-5; 9 bases are shared with TRBD1. This CDR3 has 15 amino acids. Unmatched junction bases numbered 4, after V lost 5 bases and J lost 2 bases. Germline loops: CDR1 MNHEY, CDR2 SVGEGT. CDR3 nucleotides: TGTGCCAGCAGTAACACAGGGGGCGGCAATCAGCCCCAGCATTTT. It specifies CASSNTGGGNQPQHF.

The J gene is TRBJ2-6, the V gene TRBV28; D is perhaps TRBD1 (5 bases). CDR3 length equals 17 residues. V was cut by 4 bases and J by 1 base, with 14 bases left in between. Germline assignment: CDR1 MDHEN and CDR2 SYDVKM. CDR3 bases: TGTGCCAGCAGTTCCGACAGCGTCTCTTCTGGGGCCAACGTCCTGACTTTC. Protein product: CASSSDSVSSGANVLTF.

The rearrangement links TRBV10-3 to TRBJ1-4; 8 bases fit TRBD1. CDR3 length: 13 residues. Unmatched junction bases numbered 6, after V lost 7 bases and J lost 8 bases. Germline lookup yields CDR1 ENHRY and CDR2 SYGVKD. In DNA form, the CDR3 reads TGTGCCATCACGGACAGGGTAGACGAAAAACTGTTTTTT. It translates to CAITDRVDEKLFF.

This clone appeared once. J is TRBJ2-3 and V is TRBV5-1; 9 positions match TRBD2. Germline lookup yields CDR1 SGHRS and CDR2 YFSETQ. The V gene end was trimmed by 4 bases and the J gene end by 4 bases; junction bases not matched to a gene: 1. The CDR3 length is 13 residues. The CDR3 here is CASSGGGADTQYF. In DNA, the CDR3 is TGCGCCAGCAGCGGCGGGGGGGCAGATACGCAGTATTTT.